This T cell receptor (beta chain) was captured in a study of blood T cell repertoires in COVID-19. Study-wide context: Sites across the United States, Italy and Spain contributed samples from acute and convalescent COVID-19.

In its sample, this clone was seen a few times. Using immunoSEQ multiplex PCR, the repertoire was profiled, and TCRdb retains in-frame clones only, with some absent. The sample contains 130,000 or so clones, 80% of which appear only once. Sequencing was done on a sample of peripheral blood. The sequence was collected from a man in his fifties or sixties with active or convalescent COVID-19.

CDR3 coding DNA: TGTGCCAGCAGCTTAGTGCGGGAGCGGTTCGATGAGCAGTTCTTC. Residues: CASSLVRERFDEQFF. This chain uses TRBV11-2 with TRBJ2-1; the match to TRBD2 covers 7 bases. Germline CDR1 SGHAT, CDR2 FQNNGV. The CDR3 covers 15 residues. V shed 1 base, J shed 8 bases, and the junction held 8 bases outside the gene matches.